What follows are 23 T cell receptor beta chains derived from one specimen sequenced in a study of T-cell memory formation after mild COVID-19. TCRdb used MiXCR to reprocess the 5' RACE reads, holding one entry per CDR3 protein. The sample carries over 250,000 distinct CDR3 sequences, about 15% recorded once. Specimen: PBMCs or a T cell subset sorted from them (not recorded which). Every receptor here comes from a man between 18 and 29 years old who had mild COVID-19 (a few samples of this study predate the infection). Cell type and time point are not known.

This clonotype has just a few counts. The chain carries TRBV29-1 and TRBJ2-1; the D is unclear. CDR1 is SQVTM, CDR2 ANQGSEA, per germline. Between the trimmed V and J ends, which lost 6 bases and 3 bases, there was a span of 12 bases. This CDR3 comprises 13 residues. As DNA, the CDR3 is TGCAGCGTAGTTGGCAGGTTCTACAATGAGCAGTTCTTC. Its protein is CSVVGRFYNEQFF.

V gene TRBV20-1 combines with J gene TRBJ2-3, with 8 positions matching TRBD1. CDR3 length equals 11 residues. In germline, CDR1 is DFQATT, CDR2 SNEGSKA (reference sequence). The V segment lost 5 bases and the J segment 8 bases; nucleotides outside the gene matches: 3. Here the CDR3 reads CSAHDRGTQYF. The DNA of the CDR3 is TGCAGTGCTCATGACAGGGGTACGCAGTATTTT.

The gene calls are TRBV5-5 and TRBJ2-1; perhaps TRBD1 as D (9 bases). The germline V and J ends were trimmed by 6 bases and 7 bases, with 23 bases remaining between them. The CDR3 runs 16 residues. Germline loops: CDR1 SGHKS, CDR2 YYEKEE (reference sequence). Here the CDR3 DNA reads TGTGCCAGCATCCCGGGAGGGACAGGGCTGTGGAATGAGCAGTTCTTC. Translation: CASIPGGTGLWNEQFF.

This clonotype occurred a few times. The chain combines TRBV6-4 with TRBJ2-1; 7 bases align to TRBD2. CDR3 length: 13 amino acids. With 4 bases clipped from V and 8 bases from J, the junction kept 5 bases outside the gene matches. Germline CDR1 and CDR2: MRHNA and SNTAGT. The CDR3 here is CASSVDGGDEQFF. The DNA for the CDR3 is TGTGCCAGCAGTGTCGATGGGGGGGATGAGCAGTTCTTC.

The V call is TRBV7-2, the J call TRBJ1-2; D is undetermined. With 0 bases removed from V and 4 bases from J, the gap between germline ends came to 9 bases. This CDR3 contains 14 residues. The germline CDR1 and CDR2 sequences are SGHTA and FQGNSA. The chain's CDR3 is CASSLALRVYGYTF. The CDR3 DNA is TGTGCCAGCAGCTTAGCGCTGCGGGTCTATGGCTACACCTTC.

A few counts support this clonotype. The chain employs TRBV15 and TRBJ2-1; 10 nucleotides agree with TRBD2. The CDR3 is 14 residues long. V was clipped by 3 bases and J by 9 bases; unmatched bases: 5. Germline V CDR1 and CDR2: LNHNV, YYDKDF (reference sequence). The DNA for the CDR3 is TGTGCCACCAGCAGTGGGAGCGGGGGGGCTGAGCAGTTCTTC. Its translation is CATSSGSGGAEQFF.

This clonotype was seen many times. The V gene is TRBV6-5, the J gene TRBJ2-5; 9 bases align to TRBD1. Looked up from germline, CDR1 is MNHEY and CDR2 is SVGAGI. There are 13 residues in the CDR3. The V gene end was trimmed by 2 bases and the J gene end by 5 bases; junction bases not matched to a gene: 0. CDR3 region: CASSYDRGETQYF. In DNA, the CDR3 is TGTGCCAGCAGTTACGACAGGGGGGAGACCCAGTACTTC.

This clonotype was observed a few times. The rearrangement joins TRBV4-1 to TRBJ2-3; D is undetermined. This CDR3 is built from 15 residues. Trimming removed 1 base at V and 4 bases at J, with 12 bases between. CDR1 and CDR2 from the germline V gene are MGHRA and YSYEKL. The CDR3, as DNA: TGCGCCAGCAGCCAAGGGGATAGATCCGCAGATACGCAGTATTTT. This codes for CASSQGDRSADTQYF.

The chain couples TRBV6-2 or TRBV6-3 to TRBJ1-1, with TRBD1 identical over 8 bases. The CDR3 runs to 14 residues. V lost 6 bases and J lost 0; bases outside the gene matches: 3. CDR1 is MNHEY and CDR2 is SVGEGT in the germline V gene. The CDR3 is CASRLTGVNTEAFF. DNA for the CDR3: TGTGCCAGCAGGTTGACAGGGGTGAACACTGAAGCTTTCTTT.

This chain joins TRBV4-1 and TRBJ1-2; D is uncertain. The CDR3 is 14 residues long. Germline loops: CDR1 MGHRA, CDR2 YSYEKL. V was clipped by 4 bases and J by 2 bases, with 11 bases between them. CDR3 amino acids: CASSPSGMNYGYTF. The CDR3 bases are TGCGCCAGCAGCCCCTCAGGCATGAACTATGGCTACACCTTC.

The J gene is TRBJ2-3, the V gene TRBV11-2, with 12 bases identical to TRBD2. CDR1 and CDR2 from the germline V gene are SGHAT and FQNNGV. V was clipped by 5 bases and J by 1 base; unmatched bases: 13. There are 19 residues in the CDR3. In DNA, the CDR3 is TGTGCCAGCAGCCCAAGGTGGACTAGCGGGGCGGGGGGCACAGATACGCAGTATTTT. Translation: CASSPRWTSGAGGTDTQYF.

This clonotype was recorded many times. The CDR3 is CASTVPGGLQETQYF. The CDR3 DNA is TGTGCCAGCACGGTTCCAGGGGGACTCCAAGAGACCCAGTACTTC. The rearrangement links TRBV28 to TRBJ2-5; weak D call: TRBD1 (7 bases). V was trimmed by 7 bases and J by 1 base, leaving 16 bases between them. CDR1 and CDR2 from the germline V gene are MDHEN and SYDVKM. The CDR3 runs 15 residues.

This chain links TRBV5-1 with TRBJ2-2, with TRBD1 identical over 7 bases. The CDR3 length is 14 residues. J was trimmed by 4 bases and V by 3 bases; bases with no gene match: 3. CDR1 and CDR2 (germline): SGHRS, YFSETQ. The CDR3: CASSSDRVTGELFF. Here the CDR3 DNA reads TGCGCCAGCAGCTCTGACAGGGTCACCGGGGAGCTGTTTTTT.

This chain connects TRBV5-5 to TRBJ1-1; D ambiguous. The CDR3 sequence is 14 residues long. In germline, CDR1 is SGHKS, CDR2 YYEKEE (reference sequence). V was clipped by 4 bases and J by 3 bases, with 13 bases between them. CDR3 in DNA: TGTGCCAGCAGCGGAGGGTCTTCGTACACTGAAGCTTTCTTT. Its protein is CASSGGSSYTEAFF.

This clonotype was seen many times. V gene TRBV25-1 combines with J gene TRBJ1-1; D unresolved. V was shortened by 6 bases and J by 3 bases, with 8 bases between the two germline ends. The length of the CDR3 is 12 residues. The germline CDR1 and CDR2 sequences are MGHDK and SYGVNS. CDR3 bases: TGTGCCAGCAGGTGGGGATACACTGAAGCTTTCTTT. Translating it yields CASRWGYTEAFF.

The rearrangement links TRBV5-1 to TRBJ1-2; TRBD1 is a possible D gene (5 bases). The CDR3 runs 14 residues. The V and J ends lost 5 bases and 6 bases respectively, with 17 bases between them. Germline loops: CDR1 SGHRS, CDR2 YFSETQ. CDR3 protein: CASRIDSQGHGYTF. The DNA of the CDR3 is TGCGCCAGCAGGATAGACTCCCAGGGTCATGGCTACACCTTC. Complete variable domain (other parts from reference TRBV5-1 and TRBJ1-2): KAGVTQTPRYLIKTRGQQVTLSCSPISGHRSVSWYQQTPGQGLQFLFEYFSETQRNKGNFPGRFSGRQFSNSRSEMNVSTLELGDSALYLCASRIDSQGHGYTFGSGTRLTVV.

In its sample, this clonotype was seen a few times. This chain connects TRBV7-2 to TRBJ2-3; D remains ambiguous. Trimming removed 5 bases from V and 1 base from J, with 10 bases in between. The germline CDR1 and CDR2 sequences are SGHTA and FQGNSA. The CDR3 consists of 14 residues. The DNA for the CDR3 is TGTGCCAGCAGCAACGCCCAGGGCACAGATACGCAGTATTTT. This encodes CASSNAQGTDTQYF. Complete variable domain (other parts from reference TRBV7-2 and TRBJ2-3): GAGVSQSPSNKVTEKGKDVELRCDPISGHTALYWYRQSLGQGLEFLIYFQGNSAPDKSGLPSDRFSAERTGGSVSTLTIQRTQQEDSAVYLCASSNAQGTDTQYFGPGTRLTVL.

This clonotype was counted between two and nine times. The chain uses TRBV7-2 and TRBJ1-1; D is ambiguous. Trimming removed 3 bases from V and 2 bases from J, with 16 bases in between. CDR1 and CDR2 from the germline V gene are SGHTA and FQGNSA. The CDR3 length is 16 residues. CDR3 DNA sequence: TGTGCCAGCAGCTTCCGGGCAGATAGATTTAACACTGAAGCTTTCTTT. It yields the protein CASSFRADRFNTEAFF.

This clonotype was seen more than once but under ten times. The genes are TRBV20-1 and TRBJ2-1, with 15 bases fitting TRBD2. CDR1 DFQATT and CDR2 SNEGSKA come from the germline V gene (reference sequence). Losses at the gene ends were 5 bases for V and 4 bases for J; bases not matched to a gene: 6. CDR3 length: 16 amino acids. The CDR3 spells CSAPGTSGGRYNEQFF. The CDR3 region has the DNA TGCAGTGCTCCCGGGACTAGCGGGGGGAGGTACAATGAGCAGTTCTTC.

This CDR3 is CSARIAEGAFF. DNA for the CDR3: TGCAGTGCTAGGATCGCCGAGGGAGCTTTCTTT. This rearrangement joins TRBV20-1 to TRBJ1-1, with D hard to call. Germline CDR1 DFQATT, CDR2 SNEGSKA (reference sequence). V was trimmed by 3 bases and J by 10 bases, leaving 12 bases between them. The CDR3 extends over 11 amino acids.

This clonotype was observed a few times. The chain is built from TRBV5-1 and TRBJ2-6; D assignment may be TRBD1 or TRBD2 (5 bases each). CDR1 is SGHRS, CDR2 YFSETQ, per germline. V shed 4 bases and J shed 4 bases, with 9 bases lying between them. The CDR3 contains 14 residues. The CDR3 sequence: CASSPGPGANVLTF. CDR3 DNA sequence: TGCGCCAGCAGCCCGGGACCCGGGGCCAACGTCCTGACTTTC.

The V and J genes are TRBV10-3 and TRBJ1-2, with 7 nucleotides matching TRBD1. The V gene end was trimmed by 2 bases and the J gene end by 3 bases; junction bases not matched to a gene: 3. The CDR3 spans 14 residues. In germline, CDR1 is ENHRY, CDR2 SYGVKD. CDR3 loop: CAISERDSDYGYTF. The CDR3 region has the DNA TGTGCCATCAGTGAGAGGGACAGTGACTATGGCTACACCTTC.

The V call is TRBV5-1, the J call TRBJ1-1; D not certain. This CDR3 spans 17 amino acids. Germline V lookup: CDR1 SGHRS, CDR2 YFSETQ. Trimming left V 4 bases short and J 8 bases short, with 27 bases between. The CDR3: CASSPEAGRSSSEEAFF. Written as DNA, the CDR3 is TGCGCCAGCAGCCCGGAAGCCGGGCGGTCGTCAAGTGAGGAAGCTTTCTTT.